The rows below give T cell receptor beta chains drawn from one sample of a study of patients and donors after allogeneic stem cell transplantation. TCRdb called the RT-PCR reads again in MiXCR, with one record for every CDR3 protein. The sample has around 200,000 distinct CDR3 sequences; around 40% are singletons. Material for sequencing was blood, either unsorted or a sorted T cell fraction (not recorded which). The receptors derive from a human donor who was either an allogeneic HSCT recipient or a stem cell or donor lymphocyte infusion donor (not recorded which). It is not recorded whose cells these are; they may come from a transplant donor. The CDR3 runs from the conserved cysteine through the conserved F or W. A D gene is named only where the DNA matches it firmly. Size is omitted from some rows. Given values are once, few, many or a class for expanded clones.

TRBV4-1	NA	TRBJ1-1	TRBD1	TGCGCCAGCAGCCCTATCCGGGACAGGGGTAGAGCGGACGCTGAAGCTTTCTTT	CASSPIRDRGRADAEAFF
TRBV3-1	NA	TRBJ2-3	TRBD1	TGTGCCAGCAGCCAAGCCCCAGGGGGTTGGGGCACAGATACGCAGTATTTT	CASSQAPGGWGTDTQYF
TRBV27	NA	TRBJ2-2	TRBD1	TGTGCCAGCAGTTTAGGGACAGGGACAACCGGGGAGCTGTTTTTT	CASSLGTGTTGELFF
TRBV6-1	NA	TRBJ2-7	TRBD2	TGTGCCAGCACCGGACTAGCCCTCGAGCAGTACTTC	CASTGLALEQYF
TRBV7-2	NA	TRBJ2-4	NA	TGTGCCAGCAGCTTAGTTAATTACGGCCTAACAGACATTCAGTACTTC	CASSLVNYGLTDIQYF
TRBV28	NA	TRBJ1-1	TRBD1	TGTGCCAGCAGTCATGGGACAGTCGGCACTGAAGCTTTCTTT	CASSHGTVGTEAFF
TRBV12-3/TRBV12-4	few	TRBJ1-1	NA	TGTGCCAGCAGCCCCCCCGGACAGCCGAACACTGAAGCTTTCTTT	CASSPPGQPNTEAFF
TRBV19	NA	TRBJ2-7	TRBD1	TGTGCCAGTAGTAGAGGGGGCAGCTCCTACGAGCAGTACTTC	CASSRGGSSYEQYF
TRBV6-1	few	TRBJ1-5	TRBD1	TGTGCCAGCAGGATAGGCCAGGGGGCGCGAAGTCAGCCCCAGCATTTT	CASRIGQGARSQPQHF
TRBV24-1	few	TRBJ2-3	TRBD2	TGTGCCACCAGTGAGCCCGGGACTAGCGGGACCGAAGATACGCAGTATTTT	CATSEPGTSGTEDTQYF
TRBV2	NA	TRBJ2-7	TRBD1	TGTGCCAGCAGCGGGGACAGGGTAATCGAGCAGTACTTC	CASSGDRVIEQYF
TRBV24-1	NA	TRBJ2-2	TRBD1	TGTGCCACCAGTGATTCTCGGACAGGTTACACCGGGGAGCTGTTTTTT	CATSDSRTGYTGELFF
TRBV11-2	few	TRBJ2-1	NA	TGTGCCAGCAGCACAGACACGCTGCTCTACTACAATGAGCAGTTCTTC	CASSTDTLLYYNEQFF
TRBV20-1	few	TRBJ1-2	NA	TGCAGTGCTTGGGGGGCCGTTGGCTACACCTTC	CSAWGAVGYTF
TRBV7-9	NA	TRBJ1-1	NA	TGTGCCAGCAGCTTAGAAACTAGGGCAAAAGCTTTCTTT	CASSLETRAKAFF
TRBV29-1	NA	TRBJ1-2	NA	TGCAGCGTGAACAGGAGCCTTGGATATGGCTACACCTTC	CSVNRSLGYGYTF
TRBV19	NA	TRBJ2-7	NA	TGTGCCAGTAGTCCCCTGTCCTTGCCCTACGAGCAGTACTTC	CASSPLSLPYEQYF
TRBV9	once	TRBJ2-2	TRBD1	TGTGCCAGCAGCGAGGGGATGGGACAGATTAACACCGGGGAGCTGTTTTTT	CASSEGMGQINTGELFF
TRBV20-1	NA	TRBJ2-7	TRBD2	TGCAGTGCTAGAGGAGGGACTAGCGTCGACGAGCAGTACTTC	CSARGGTSVDEQYF
TRBV9	NA	TRBJ1-1	NA	TGTGCCAGCAGCCTAGGGTCCATGAACACTGAAGCTTTCTTT	CASSLGSMNTEAFF
TRBV4-3	few	TRBJ2-1	NA	TGCGCCAGCAGCCAAGGGCAGGGCCTAAACAATGAGCAGTTCTTC	CASSQGQGLNNEQFF
TRBV15	NA	TRBJ2-2	NA	TGTGCCACCAGCAGTCGGGACCCGAATCGGTTCGCGAACACCGGGGAGCTGTTTTTT	CATSSRDPNRFANTGELFF
TRBV20-1	NA	TRBJ2-3	TRBD2	TGCAGTGCTAGACTAGCGGGGATGAATACGCAGTATTTT	CSARLAGMNTQYF
TRBV20-1	many	TRBJ1-6	NA	TGCAGTGCTAGAAGGGGCGCAGGCAATTCACCCCTCCACTTT	CSARRGAGNSPLHF
TRBV23-1	NA	TRBJ2-1	TRBD1	TGCGCCAGCAGTCAACCCAGACAGGGCTTCTCCTACAATGAGCAGTTCTTC	CASSQPRQGFSYNEQFF
TRBV6-2/TRBV6-3	NA	TRBJ1-2	NA	TGTGCCAGCAGTTTCACGGGACGGATCTATGGCTACACCTTC	CASSFTGRIYGYTF
TRBV4-1	few	TRBJ1-2	NA	TGCGCCAGCAGCCAAGAATTCGGACGGAGCTATGGCTACACCTTC	CASSQEFGRSYGYTF
TRBV7-8	NA	TRBJ2-3	NA	TGTGCCAGCAACCCTCGACAGCTTAGCACAGATACGCAGTATTTT	CASNPRQLSTDTQYF
TRBV5-1	NA	TRBJ1-1	NA	TGCGCCAGCAGCTTGGTTCGGGGGGGCACTGAAGCTTTCTTT	CASSLVRGGTEAFF
TRBV29-1	once	TRBJ1-2	NA	TGCAGCGTTGGGCCCCTAGGAGGGGGGGACCATGGCTACACCTTC	CSVGPLGGGDHGYTF
TRBV30	NA	TRBJ1-1	NA	TGTGCCTGGAGTGGGGGATATGACACTGAAGCTTTCTTT	CAWSGGYDTEAFF
TRBV5-1	NA	TRBJ2-2	NA	TGCGCCAGCACCCCAAACGGCGGGGAGCTGTTTTTT	CASTPNGGELFF
TRBV7-9	few	TRBJ1-1	NA	TGTGCCAGCAGCTGGAACAGCAACACTGAAGCTTTCTTT	CASSWNSNTEAFF
TRBV12-3/TRBV12-4	NA	TRBJ1-2	TRBD1	TGTGCCAGCAGCGGCACGACAGGGAGCGGCTATGGCTACACCTTC	CASSGTTGSGYGYTF
TRBV11-2	NA	TRBJ2-3	NA	TGTGCCAGCAGCATTCTTTCGGATACGCAGTATTTT	CASSILSDTQYF
TRBV12-3/TRBV12-4	NA	TRBJ1-4	TRBD1	TGTGCCAGCAGCCCCCGGACAGGGGGTGAAAAACTGTTTTTT	CASSPRTGGEKLFF
TRBV2	NA	TRBJ1-5	NA	TGTGCCAGCAGTGAAGAAACAGCGGATAGCAATCAGCCCCAGCATTTT	CASSEETADSNQPQHF
TRBV12-3/TRBV12-4	NA	TRBJ1-1	NA	TGTGCCAGCAGAGGCGGGACGAGGGCTGAAGCTTTCTTT	CASRGGTRAEAFF
TRBV12-3/TRBV12-4	NA	TRBJ1-2	NA	TGTGCCAGCAGTTTAGCTTGGCAGGGCTATGGCTACACCTTC	CASSLAWQGYGYTF
TRBV3-1	NA	TRBJ1-2	TRBD1	TGTGCCAGCAGCCAAGTCACCGGACAGGGAAGCGTCTATGGCTACACCTTC	CASSQVTGQGSVYGYTF
TRBV20-1	few	TRBJ2-3	TRBD2	TGCAGTGCTCCAAACCGGGGGGGCGCAGATACGCAGTATTTT	CSAPNRGGADTQYF
TRBV20-1	few	TRBJ2-3	NA	TGCAGTGCTAGAGAAGCTAGCACAGATACGCAGTATTTT	CSAREASTDTQYF
TRBV4-3	NA	TRBJ1-3	NA	TGCGCCAGCAGCCAAGATCATCCAGGCGACTCTGGAAACACCATATATTTT	CASSQDHPGDSGNTIYF
TRBV27	NA	TRBJ2-2	NA	TGTGCCAGCAGTTTAGGGGGAGCCGGGGAGCTGTTTTTT	CASSLGGAGELFF
TRBV7-6	few	TRBJ1-1	TRBD1	TGTGCCAGCAGCCTACGGGACAGAACTGAAGCTTTCTTT	CASSLRDRTEAFF
TRBV27	NA	TRBJ1-4	NA	TGTGCCAGCAGCTCCGGGACCTTTAATGAAAAACTGTTTTTT	CASSSGTFNEKLFF
TRBV5-1	NA	TRBJ2-5	NA	TGCGCCAGCAGCGGGGACGGGACTCACCAAGAGACCCAGTACTTC	CASSGDGTHQETQYF
TRBV9	NA	TRBJ2-7	TRBD1	TGTGCCAGCAGCGTAGGGGGACAGGAAAACGAGCAGTACTTC	CASSVGGQENEQYF
TRBV9	few	TRBJ2-3	NA	TGTGCCAGCAGCGTAGGAGGCACTAGGGCCACAGATACGCAGTATTTT	CASSVGGTRATDTQYF
TRBV3-1	NA	TRBJ2-7	NA	TGTGCCAGCAGCCGCAATGGCCGGGGTTCCTACGAGCAGTACTTC	CASSRNGRGSYEQYF
TRBV5-1	NA	TRBJ2-7	TRBD2	TGCGCCAGCAGCTCGACCGGGACTAGCGGATCCTACGAGCAGTACTTC	CASSSTGTSGSYEQYF
TRBV4-1	NA	TRBJ1-3	NA	TGCGCCAGCAGCCAAGGCCTCAGGCGGGACAAAGCAAACACCATATATTTT	CASSQGLRRDKANTIYF
TRBV7-7	few	TRBJ2-5	NA	TGTGCCAGCAGCTCGGACAGAGGGGAGACCCAGTACTTC	CASSSDRGETQYF
TRBV4-1	NA	TRBJ1-2	TRBD1	TGCGCCAGCAGCCAACCGGGACAGCGTAACTATGGCTACACCTTC	CASSQPGQRNYGYTF
TRBV27	few	TRBJ1-6	NA	TGTGCCAGCAGTTTCGGTGGCGGAATATGGAATTCACCCCTCCACTTT	CASSFGGGIWNSPLHF
TRBV20-1	NA	TRBJ2-4	TRBD1	TGCAGTGGATCTAGGGGACAGGGTGGAAACATTCAGTACTTC	CSGSRGQGGNIQYF
TRBV12-3/TRBV12-4	NA	TRBJ2-7	NA	TGTGCCAGCAGTTCGGGGACTCTTACCTACGAGCAGTACTTC	CASSSGTLTYEQYF
TRBV12-3/TRBV12-4	NA	TRBJ2-3	NA	TGTGCCAGCAGTTTAGACAGGCGTACCGAACAAAACACAGATACGCAGTATTTT	CASSLDRRTEQNTDTQYF